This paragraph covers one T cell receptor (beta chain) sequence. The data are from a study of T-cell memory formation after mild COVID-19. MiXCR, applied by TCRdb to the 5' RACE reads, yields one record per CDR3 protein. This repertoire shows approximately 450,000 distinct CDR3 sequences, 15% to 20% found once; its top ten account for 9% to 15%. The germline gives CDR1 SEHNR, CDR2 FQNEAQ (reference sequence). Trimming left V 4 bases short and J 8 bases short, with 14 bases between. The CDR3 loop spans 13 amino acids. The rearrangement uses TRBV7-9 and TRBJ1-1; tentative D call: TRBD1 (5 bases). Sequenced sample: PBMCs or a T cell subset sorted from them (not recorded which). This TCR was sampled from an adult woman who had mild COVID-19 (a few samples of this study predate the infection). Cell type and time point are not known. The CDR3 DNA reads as TGTGCCAGCAGCTCAGACATTGGGGCGGAAGCTTTCTTT. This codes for CASSSDIGAEAFF.